The entry below describes one T cell receptor beta chain. What it binds is not known. The Oncomine TCR Beta short-read assay sequenced DNA from cultured CD4+ T cells. Genomic DNA extraction was carried out from cultured CD4+ T cells. TCRdb reanalysed the PCR reads using MiXCR and keeps one entry per CDR3 protein. The table lists about 10,000 distinct CDR3 sequences, about 28% of them singletons. The sample originates from a study of vaccination and CD4 T cells after COVID-19. Study background: Nasal swab PCR detected SARS-CoV-2 in convalescent patients; about 10 had mild disease, one severe. With a range of 35 to 161, the median interval from diagnosis to drawing post-COVID samples was around 100 days. The study, taken as a whole, reports: Sampling was limited to relatively few convalescent patients, with no early post-infection timepoints studied.

Described treatment: approximately nine-day PBMC culture with coronavirus spike peptide pools or control peptides (ViraFEST assay). With 4 bases removed from V and 0 bases from J, the gap between germline ends came to 19 bases. Germline assignment: CDR1 SGHDT and CDR2 YYEEEE. This CDR3 contains 17 residues. The sequenced sample was CD4+ T cells from blood, cultured in vitro, obtained after SARS-CoV-2 vaccination. V is TRBV5-6 and J is TRBJ1-1, with TRBD1 as a possible D gene (5 bases). The sequence was obtained from a human donor who had recovered from COVID-19. Written as DNA, the CDR3 is TGTGCCAGCAGCCGTGGACGGGGACGAAGCATGAACACTGAAGCTTTCTTT. The encoded protein is CASSRGRGRSMNTEAFF.